This T cell receptor beta chain was recovered during a study of shared T cell receptors in the human thymus. Generated by immunoSEQ multiplex PCR, the TCRdb table keeps only in-frame clones and is missing some. The sample lists 700,000 to 750,000 clones, roughly 88% seen once, with about 0.0098% in the top ten. This CDR3 is built from 18 residues. The germline gives CDR1 SGHRS, CDR2 YFSETQ. With 2 bases clipped from V and 13 bases from J, the junction kept 22 bases outside the gene matches. The same data also contributed to another study, on human thymus T cells. As that report states: Samples came from healthy Finnish infants during open corrective cardiac surgery. Thymic tissue was derived from resections collected during corrective heart surgery. V and J genes seemed to be used with bias in thymic and blood repertoires. Thymic repertoires of unrelated individuals were reported in related research to overlap highly.

The sequenced sample was thymocytes. This sequence was found in a girl less than two years old with a congenital heart defect. The rearrangement joins TRBV5-1 to TRBJ2-1; TRBD1 aligns across 9 bases. The CDR3 sequence is CASSFPPTRQGVTKRQFF. The CDR3, as DNA: TGCGCCAGCAGCTTCCCACCGACCCGACAGGGGGTTACCAAGAGACAGTTCTTC.